These T cell receptor beta chains were read from a single sample in a study of beta chain features in type 1 diabetes. Clones were sequenced by immunoSEQ multiplex PCR, and TCRdb holds only the in-frame ones, with some missing. The data show 140,000 to 150,000 clones, approximately 13% seen once. The sample was central memory CD4+ T cells from blood. These receptors all stem from a man younger than 35 with type 1 diabetes. The CDR3 runs from the conserved cysteine through the conserved F or W. D genes are given only for firm matches. A row's size may be missing; if present it is once, few, many or a size class.

v_gene	j_gene	d_gene	abundance	CDR3aa	CDR3nt
TRBV2	TRBJ1-1	TRBD1	NA	CASQRQGGVNTEAFF	TGTGCCAGCCAGAGACAGGGCGGGGTGAACACTGAAGCTTTCTTT
TRBV30	TRBJ1-1	NA	NA	CAWSVRQAGDTEAFF	TGTGCCTGGAGTGTACGACAGGCGGGCGACACTGAAGCTTTCTTT
TRBV7-7	TRBJ2-1	TRBD2	NA	CASSTGLANEQFF	TGTGCTAGCAGCACGGGACTAGCGAATGAGCAGTTCTTC
TRBV14	TRBJ2-3	NA	NA	CASSQEEALPKYF	TGTGCCAGCAGCCAAGAGGAAGCCCTCCCCAAGTATTTT
TRBV18	TRBJ1-2	NA	few	CASSLIHGGHGYTF	TGTGCCAGCTCACTCATTCACGGGGGCCATGGCTACACCTTC
TRBV5-1	TRBJ2-3	NA	NA	CASSHPPGRGDADTQYF	TGCGCCAGCAGCCACCCTCCTGGCAGGGGGGATGCAGATACGCAGTATTTT
TRBV5-1	TRBJ1-2	TRBD1	NA	CASSSRQGALSDGYTF	TGCGCCAGCAGCTCTAGACAGGGGGCGCTTTCGGATGGCTACACCTTC
TRBV7-6	TRBJ1-6	NA	few	CASSLVQDSNSPLHF	TGTGCCAGCAGCTTAGTGCAGGATTCCAATTCACCCCTCCACTTT
TRBV30	TRBJ2-7	NA	NA	CAWELAGTRGTFEQYF	TGTGCCTGGGAATTAGCCGGGACAAGAGGGACTTTCGAGCAGTACTTC
TRBV28	TRBJ1-2	NA	few	CASSLGESRGYTF	TGTGCCAGCAGTTTAGGGGAGTCTAGAGGCTACACCTTC
TRBV7-8	TRBJ1-2	NA	NA	CASSLDETVDGYTF	TGTGCCAGCAGCTTAGATGAGACAGTGGATGGCTACACCTTC
TRBV9	TRBJ2-2	TRBD1	NA	CASSPQPGTGLGYTGELFF	TGTGCCAGCAGCCCACAACCAGGGACAGGTCTTGGGTACACCGGGGAGCTGTTTTTT
TRBV15	TRBJ2-2	TRBD2	NA	CATSRPGLPNTGELFF	TGTGCCACCAGCAGACCGGGACTACCGAACACCGGGGAGCTGTTTTTT
TRBV6-5	TRBJ1-2	NA	NA	CASSPKNYGYTF	TGTGCCAGCAGCCCTAAGAACTATGGCTACACCTTC
TRBV2	TRBJ2-6	NA	many	CASREFSGANVLTF	TGTGCCAGCAGAGAGTTCTCTGGGGCCAACGTCCTGACTTTC
TRBV6-1	TRBJ2-5	TRBD1	many	CASSGLASTGMGETQYF	TGTGCCAGCAGTGGCCTTGCCTCGACAGGGATGGGAGAGACCCAGTACTTC
TRBV2	TRBJ2-3	NA	NA	CASSPREVTDTQYF	TGTGCCAGCAGCCCCAGGGAGGTGACAGATACGCAGTATTTT
TRBV15	TRBJ2-5	TRBD2	NA	CATSERGYQETQYF	TGTGCCACCTCCGAGCGGGGGTACCAAGAGACCCAGTACTTC
TRBV15	TRBJ2-2	NA	few	CATSNDRSTGELFF	TGTGCCACCAGCAATGACAGGTCCACCGGGGAGCTGTTTTTT
TRBV5-1	TRBJ2-2	TRBD2	NA	CASSSTAGATGELFF	TGCGCCAGCAGCTCGACCGCGGGAGCCACCGGGGAGCTGTTTTTT
TRBV15	TRBJ1-4	NA	few	CATRRVGTTNEKLFF	TGTGCCACCCGCCGTGTTGGCACAACTAATGAAAAACTGTTTTTT
TRBV7-7	TRBJ1-6	TRBD1	NA	CASSLTGDSPLHF	TGTGCTAGCAGCTTGACAGGGGACTCACCCCTCCACTTT
TRBV7-3	TRBJ2-5	TRBD1	few	CASSRQGGETQYF	TGTGCCAGCAGCCGACAGGGCGGCGAGACCCAGTACTTC
TRBV29-1	TRBJ2-3	NA	few	CSARIGSTDTQYF	TGCAGCGCCCGGATCGGCAGCACAGATACGCAGTATTTT
TRBV10-3	TRBJ2-7	NA	NA	CAISETQGKPYEQYF	TGTGCCATCAGTGAAACTCAGGGAAAACCCTACGAGCAGTACTTC
TRBV6-5	TRBJ2-1	TRBD2	NA	CASSSSGGTYNEQFF	TGTGCCAGCAGCTCGAGCGGGGGTACCTACAATGAGCAGTTCTTC
TRBV30	TRBJ2-3	NA	NA	CAWSADRRGTDTQYF	TGTGCCTGGAGTGCGGACCGGAGGGGGACAGATACGCAGTATTTT
TRBV6-5	TRBJ1-2	TRBD1	NA	CASLDREEGYGYTF	TGTGCCAGCCTAGACAGGGAGGAAGGTTATGGCTACACCTTC
TRBV15	TRBJ1-2	NA	many	CATSSDGRGRDGYTF	TGTGCCACCAGCAGTGATGGTCGGGGGCGGGATGGCTACACCTTC
TRBV29-1	TRBJ2-5	NA	many	CSVAPGQETQYF	TGCAGCGTTGCGCCAGGCCAAGAGACCCAGTACTTC
TRBV29-1	TRBJ2-7	NA	NA	CSAREHYEQYF	TGCAGCGCCCGGGAGCACTACGAGCAGTACTTC
TRBV30	TRBJ2-7	TRBD1	NA	CAWNVPGQGTYEQYF	TGTGCCTGGAACGTACCGGGACAGGGAACCTACGAGCAGTACTTC
TRBV29-1	TRBJ2-1	NA	NA	CSGGSWRGEHNEQFF	TGCAGCGGGGGGTCTTGGCGGGGCGAACACAATGAGCAGTTCTTC
TRBV15	TRBJ2-3	NA	NA	CATSRVSLANTDTQYF	TGTGCCACCAGCAGAGTGAGCCTAGCGAACACAGATACGCAGTATTTT
TRBV2	TRBJ2-6	NA	few	CASSEIRGGSGANVLTF	TGTGCCAGCAGTGAAATTAGGGGTGGCTCTGGGGCCAACGTCCTGACTTTC
TRBV29-1	TRBJ1-3	NA	NA	CSVEMAPSSGAIYF	TGCAGCGTTGAAATGGCCCCTTCCTCGGGGGCCATATATTTT
TRBV27	TRBJ1-1	NA	NA	CASSFPPPAGEAFF	TGTGCCAGCAGTTTCCCGCCCCCTGCGGGTGAAGCTTTCTTT
TRBV25-1	TRBJ1-2	NA	NA	CASSDRGNGYTF	TGTGCCAGCAGTGACAGGGGTAATGGCTACACCTTC